This T cell receptor (beta chain) was captured by sequencing in a study of T cells in localized non-small cell lung cancer. The study, taken as a whole, reports: A raised T cell density in blood coincided with lengthier overall survival. Uninvolved adjacent lung showed the highest T cell clonality, exceeding tumor. A median of around 52 clones ranked among the top 100 in tumor appeared in adjacent lung.

Measured with immunoSEQ multiplex PCR; TCRdb has only the in-frame clones, and not every one. This table has tens of thousands of clones, around 90% appearing once. On this clone itself: Its antigen is currently unknown. Relative to the germline gene, one junction end is altered; a read error may explain this.

The CDR3 runs to 14 residues. Germline CDR1 is SGHDN and CDR2 is FVKESK. This sequence joins TRBV14 and TRBJ2-5, with 7 bases fitting TRBD1. The sample was peripheral blood, taken before any cancer treatment. The receptor's source is a woman between 35 and 70 years old with stage I lung adenocarcinoma. CDR3 sequence (DNA): TGTGCCAGCAGCCGCCGACAGGGTCAAGATACCCAGTACTTC. Its translation: CASSRRQGQDTQYF.